These T cell receptor beta chains were read from a single sample in a study of molecular identifiers for immune sequencing clone quantification. One entry per CDR3 protein, called by TCRdb with MiXCR from the PCR reads. The profile shows more than 300,000 distinct CDR3 sequences, 20% to 25% of them singletons. Sequencing was performed on naive CD8+ T cells from blood, with Jurkat cell RNA spiked in. The origin of the receptors is a human donor in good health. Some libraries in this study had Jurkat cell RNA spiked in. Each CDR3 is given with its conserved first and last residue. Each record gives: clone size, V gene, D gene, J gene, CDR3 protein. D genes are given only for firm matches. Rows may omit the clone size; those that give it use once, few, many or a size class.

clone size: many; V gene: TRBV12-3/TRBV12-4; D gene: -; J gene: TRBJ1-3; CDR3 protein: CATTPGSSGNTIYF
clone size: -; V gene: TRBV4-3; D gene: TRBD2; J gene: TRBJ2-3; CDR3 protein: CASSQTLAGLADTQYF
clone size: many; V gene: TRBV29-1; D gene: TRBD2; J gene: TRBJ2-1; CDR3 protein: CSVRGGGRARVEQFF
clone size: many; V gene: TRBV4-3; D gene: -; J gene: TRBJ2-7; CDR3 protein: CASSQGMGNTYEQYF
clone size: many; V gene: TRBV3-1; D gene: -; J gene: TRBJ1-1; CDR3 protein: CASSQDVPRGTEAFF
clone size: many; V gene: TRBV7-9; D gene: TRBD2; J gene: TRBJ2-3; CDR3 protein: CASSSRTSGVADTQYF
clone size: many; V gene: TRBV29-1; D gene: TRBD2; J gene: TRBJ2-3; CDR3 protein: CSVGLAGETDTQYF
clone size: few; V gene: TRBV28; D gene: TRBD2; J gene: TRBJ2-1; CDR3 protein: CASSPGLAGYEQFF
clone size: few; V gene: TRBV20-1; D gene: -; J gene: TRBJ2-5; CDR3 protein: CSAFAGLNQETQYF
clone size: many; V gene: TRBV20-1; D gene: TRBD2; J gene: TRBJ2-7; CDR3 protein: CSAPGGLAGSYEQYF
clone size: many; V gene: TRBV20-1; D gene: -; J gene: TRBJ2-4; CDR3 protein: CSARDRQKNIQYF
clone size: many; V gene: TRBV7-9; D gene: TRBD2; J gene: TRBJ2-3; CDR3 protein: CASSSPLGLAGSTDTQYF
clone size: few; V gene: TRBV12-3/TRBV12-4; D gene: -; J gene: TRBJ2-5; CDR3 protein: CASSPKGRQTQYF
clone size: -; V gene: TRBV7-2; D gene: -; J gene: TRBJ2-2; CDR3 protein: CASSLGGAGLVTGELFF
clone size: many; V gene: TRBV25-1; D gene: -; J gene: TRBJ2-7; CDR3 protein: CASSPGDTYEQYF
clone size: many; V gene: TRBV12-3/TRBV12-4; D gene: TRBD2; J gene: TRBJ2-5; CDR3 protein: CASSPGLAGGLEETQYF
clone size: -; V gene: TRBV6-2/TRBV6-3; D gene: -; J gene: TRBJ2-3; CDR3 protein: CASSSLRSTDTQYF
clone size: many; V gene: TRBV7-9; D gene: -; J gene: TRBJ1-5; CDR3 protein: CASSTNGQPQHF
clone size: many; V gene: TRBV5-1; D gene: -; J gene: TRBJ2-7; CDR3 protein: CASSPGDTGYEQYF